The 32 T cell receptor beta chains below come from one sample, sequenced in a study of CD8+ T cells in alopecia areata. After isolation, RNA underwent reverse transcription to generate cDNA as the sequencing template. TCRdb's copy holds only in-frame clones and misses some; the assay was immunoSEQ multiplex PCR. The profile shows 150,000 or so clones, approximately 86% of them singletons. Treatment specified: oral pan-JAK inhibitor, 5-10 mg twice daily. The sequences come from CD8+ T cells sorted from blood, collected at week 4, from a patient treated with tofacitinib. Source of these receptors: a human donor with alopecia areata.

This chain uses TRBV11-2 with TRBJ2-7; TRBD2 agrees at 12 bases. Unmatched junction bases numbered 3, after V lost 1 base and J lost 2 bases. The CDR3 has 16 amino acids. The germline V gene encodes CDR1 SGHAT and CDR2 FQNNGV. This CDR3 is CASSLALAGGPYEQYF. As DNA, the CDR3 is TGTGCCAGCAGCTTAGCCCTAGCGGGAGGGCCCTACGAGCAGTACTTC.

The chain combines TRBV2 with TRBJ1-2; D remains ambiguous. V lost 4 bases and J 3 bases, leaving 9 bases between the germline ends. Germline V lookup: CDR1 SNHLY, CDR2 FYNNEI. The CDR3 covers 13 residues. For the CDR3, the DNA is TGTGCCAGCAGTGGGATCGCGGACTATGGCTACACCTTC. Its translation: CASSGIADYGYTF.

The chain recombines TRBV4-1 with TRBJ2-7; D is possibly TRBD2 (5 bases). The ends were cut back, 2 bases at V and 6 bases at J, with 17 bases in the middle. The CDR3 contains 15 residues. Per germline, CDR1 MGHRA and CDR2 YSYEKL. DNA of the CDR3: TGCGCCAGCAGCCAAACCCCGAGCTCTGGGAGCGAGCAGTACTTC. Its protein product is CASSQTPSSGSEQYF.

In nucleotides, the CDR3 is TGTGCCAGCAGCTTAGGGCGGTTGTTTTTT. It codes for CASSLGRLFF. The rearrangement joins TRBV5-6 to TRBJ2-2, with D unclear. The length of the CDR3 is 10 residues. V was clipped by 2 bases and J by 15 bases, with 8 bases between them. Looked up from germline, CDR1 is SGHDT and CDR2 is YYEEEE.

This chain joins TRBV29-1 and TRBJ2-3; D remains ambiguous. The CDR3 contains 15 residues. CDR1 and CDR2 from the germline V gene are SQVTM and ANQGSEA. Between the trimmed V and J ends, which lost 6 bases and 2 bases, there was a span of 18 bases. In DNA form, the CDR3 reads TGCAGCGTCGAACGCTCGGCTCGTTACACAGATACGCAGTATTTT. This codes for CSVERSARYTDTQYF.

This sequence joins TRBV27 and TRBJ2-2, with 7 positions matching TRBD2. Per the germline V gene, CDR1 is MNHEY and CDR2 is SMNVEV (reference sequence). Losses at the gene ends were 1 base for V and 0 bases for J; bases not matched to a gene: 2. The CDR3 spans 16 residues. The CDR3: CASSLLGGSNTGELFF. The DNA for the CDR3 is TGTGCCAGCAGTTTATTGGGGGGGTCGAACACCGGGGAGCTGTTTTTT.

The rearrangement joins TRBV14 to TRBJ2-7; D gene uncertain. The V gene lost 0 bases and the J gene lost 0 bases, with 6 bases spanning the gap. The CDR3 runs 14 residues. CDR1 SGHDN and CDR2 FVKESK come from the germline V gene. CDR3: CASSQETHSYEQYF. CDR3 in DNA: TGTGCCAGCAGCCAAGAGACCCACTCCTACGAGCAGTACTTC.

As DNA, the CDR3 is TGCAGCGTTGAAGGCGACACGGATAACTATGGCTACACCTTC. Protein sequence: CSVEGDTDNYGYTF. This sequence joins TRBV29-1 and TRBJ1-2; D is uncertain. Between the trimmed V and J ends, which lost 1 base and 1 base, there was a span of 10 bases. The germline gives CDR1 SQVTM, CDR2 ANQGSEA. This CDR3 has 14 residues.

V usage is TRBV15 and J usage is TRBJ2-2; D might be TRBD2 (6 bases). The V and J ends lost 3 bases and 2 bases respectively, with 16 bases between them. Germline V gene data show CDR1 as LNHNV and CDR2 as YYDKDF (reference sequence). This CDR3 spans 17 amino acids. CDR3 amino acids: CATSSPSLALNTGELFF. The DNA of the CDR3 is TGTGCCACCAGCAGCCCGTCCCTAGCGTTAAACACCGGGGAGCTGTTTTTT.

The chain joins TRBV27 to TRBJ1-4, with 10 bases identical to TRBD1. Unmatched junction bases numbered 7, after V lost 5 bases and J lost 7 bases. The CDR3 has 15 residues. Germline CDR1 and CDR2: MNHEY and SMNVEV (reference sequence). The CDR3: CASSPPDRGREKLFF. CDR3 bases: TGTGCCAGCAGTCCCCCAGACAGGGGGCGTGAAAAACTGTTTTTT. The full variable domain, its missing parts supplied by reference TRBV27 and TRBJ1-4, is EAQVTQNPRYLITVTGKKLTVTCSQNMNHEYMSWYRQDPGLGLRQIYYSMNVEVTDKGDVPEGYKVSRKEKRNFPLILESPSPNQTSLYFCASSPPDRGREKLFFGSGTQLSVL.

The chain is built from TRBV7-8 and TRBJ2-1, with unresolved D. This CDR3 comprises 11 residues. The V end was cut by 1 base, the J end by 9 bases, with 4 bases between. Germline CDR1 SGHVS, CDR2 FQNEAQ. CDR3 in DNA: TGTGCCAGCAGCTTAGAGGTTGAGCAGTTCTTC. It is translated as CASSLEVEQFF.

The CDR3 nucleotides are TGCAGCGTTGAATCGACAGGGACGAACTATGGCTACACCTTC. It is translated as CSVESTGTNYGYTF. This chain links TRBV29-1 with TRBJ1-2; 7 bases match TRBD1. V lost 2 bases, J lost 2 bases, and 5 bases stayed unmatched. Germline CDR1 and CDR2: SQVTM and ANQGSEA. This CDR3 is 14 amino acids long. The entire variable domain, with the rest obtained from reference TRBV29-1 and TRBJ1-2, is as follows: SAVISQKPSRDICQRGTSLTIQCQVDSQVTMMFWYRQQPGQSLTLIATANQGSEATYESGFVIDKFPISRPNLTFSTLTVSNMSPEDSSIYLCSVESTGTNYGYTFGSGTRLTVV.

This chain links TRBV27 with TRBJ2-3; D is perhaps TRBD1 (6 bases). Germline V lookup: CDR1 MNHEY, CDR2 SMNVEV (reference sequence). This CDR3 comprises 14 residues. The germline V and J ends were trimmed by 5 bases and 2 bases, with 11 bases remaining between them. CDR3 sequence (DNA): TGTGCCAGCAGTCCGCGACAGGACACAGATACGCAGTATTTT. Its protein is CASSPRQDTDTQYF.

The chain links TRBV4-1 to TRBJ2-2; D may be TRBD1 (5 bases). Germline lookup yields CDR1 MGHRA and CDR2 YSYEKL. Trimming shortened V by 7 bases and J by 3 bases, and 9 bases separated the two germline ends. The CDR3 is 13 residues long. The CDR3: CASKDRYTGELFF. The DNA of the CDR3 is TGCGCCAGCAAAGACAGATACACCGGGGAGCTGTTTTTT.

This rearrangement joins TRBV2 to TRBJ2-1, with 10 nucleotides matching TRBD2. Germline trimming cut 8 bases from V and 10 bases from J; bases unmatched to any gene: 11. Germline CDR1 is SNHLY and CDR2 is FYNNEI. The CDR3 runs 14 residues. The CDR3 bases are TGTGCCAGCTCCCGAGCGGGAGGGCCAGAAGAGCAGTTCTTC. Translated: CASSRAGGPEEQFF.

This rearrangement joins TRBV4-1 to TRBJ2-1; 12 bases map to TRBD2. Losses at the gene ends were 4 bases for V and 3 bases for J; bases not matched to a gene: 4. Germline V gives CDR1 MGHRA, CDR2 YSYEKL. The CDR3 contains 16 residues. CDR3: CASSPTSGRDYNEQFF. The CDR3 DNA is TGCGCCAGCAGCCCGACTAGCGGGAGAGACTACAATGAGCAGTTCTTC.

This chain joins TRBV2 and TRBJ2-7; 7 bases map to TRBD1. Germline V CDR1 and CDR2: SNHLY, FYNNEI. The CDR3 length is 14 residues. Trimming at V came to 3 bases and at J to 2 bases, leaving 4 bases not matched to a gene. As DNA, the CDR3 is TGTGCCAGCAGTGATCACAGGGGCACCTACGAGCAGTACTTC. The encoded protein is CASSDHRGTYEQYF.

CDR3 region: CASIVYEQYF. CDR3 coding DNA: TGTGCCAGCATCGTATACGAGCAGTACTTC. The chain carries TRBV7-9 and TRBJ2-7; no clear D. There are 10 residues in the CDR3. Germline loops: CDR1 SEHNR, CDR2 FQNEAQ (reference sequence). V dropped 7 bases and J dropped 4 bases, with 5 bases sitting between them.

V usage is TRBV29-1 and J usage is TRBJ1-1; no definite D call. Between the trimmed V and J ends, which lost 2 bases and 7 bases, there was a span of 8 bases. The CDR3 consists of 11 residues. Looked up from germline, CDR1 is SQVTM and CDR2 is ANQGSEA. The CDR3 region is CSVETGREAFF. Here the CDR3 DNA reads TGCAGCGTTGAAACCGGCCGTGAAGCTTTCTTT.

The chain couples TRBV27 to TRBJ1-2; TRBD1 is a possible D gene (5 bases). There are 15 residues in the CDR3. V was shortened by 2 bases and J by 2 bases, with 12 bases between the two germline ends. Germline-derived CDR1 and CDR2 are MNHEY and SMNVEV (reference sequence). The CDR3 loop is CASSLTPQGNYGYTF. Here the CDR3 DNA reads TGTGCCAGCAGTTTAACACCTCAGGGAAACTATGGCTACACCTTC.

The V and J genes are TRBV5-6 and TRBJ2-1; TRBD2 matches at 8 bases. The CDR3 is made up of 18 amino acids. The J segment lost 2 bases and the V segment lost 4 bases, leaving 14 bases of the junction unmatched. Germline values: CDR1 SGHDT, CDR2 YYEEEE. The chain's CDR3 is CASSTRDVGLEPYNEQFF. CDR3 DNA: TGTGCCAGCAGCACAAGGGACGTGGGACTAGAGCCCTACAATGAGCAGTTCTTC.

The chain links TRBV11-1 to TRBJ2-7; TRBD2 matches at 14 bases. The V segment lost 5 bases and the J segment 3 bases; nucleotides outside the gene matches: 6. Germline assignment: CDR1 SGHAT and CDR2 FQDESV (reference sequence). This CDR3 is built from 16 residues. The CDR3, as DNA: TGTGCCAGCAGCCCTGGGACTAGCGGGAGTGACTACGAGCAGTACTTC. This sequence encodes CASSPGTSGSDYEQYF.

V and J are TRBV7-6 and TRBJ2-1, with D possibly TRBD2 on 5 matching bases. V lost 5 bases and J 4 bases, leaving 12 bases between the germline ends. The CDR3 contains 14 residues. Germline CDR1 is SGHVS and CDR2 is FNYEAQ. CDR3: CASSPSGFYNEQFF. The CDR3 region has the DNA TGTGCCAGCAGCCCGTCGGGGTTTTACAATGAGCAGTTCTTC. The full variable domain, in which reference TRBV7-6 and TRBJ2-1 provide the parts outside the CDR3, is GAGVSQSPRYKVTKRGQDVALRCDPISGHVSLYWYRQALGQGPEFLTYFNYEAQQDKSGLPNDRFSAERPEGSISTLTIQRTEQRDSAMYRCASSPSGFYNEQFFGPGTRLTVL.

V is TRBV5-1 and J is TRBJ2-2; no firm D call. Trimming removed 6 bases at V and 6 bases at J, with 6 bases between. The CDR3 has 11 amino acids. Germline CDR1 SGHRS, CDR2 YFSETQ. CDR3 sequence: CASTSSGELFF. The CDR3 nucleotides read TGCGCCAGCACCTCTTCCGGGGAGCTGTTTTTT.

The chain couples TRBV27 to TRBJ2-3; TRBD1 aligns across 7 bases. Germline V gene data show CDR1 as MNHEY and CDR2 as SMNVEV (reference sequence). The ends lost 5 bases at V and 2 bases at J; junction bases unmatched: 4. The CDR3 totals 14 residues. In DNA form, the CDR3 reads TGTGCCAGCAGTCCGACAGGGATCACAGATACGCAGTATTTT. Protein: CASSPTGITDTQYF.

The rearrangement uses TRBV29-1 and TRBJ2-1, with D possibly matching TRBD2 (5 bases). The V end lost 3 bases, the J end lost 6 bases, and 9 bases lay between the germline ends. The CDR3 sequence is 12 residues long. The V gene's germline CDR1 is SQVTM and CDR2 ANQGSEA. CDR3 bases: TGCAGCGTTGATCAGCGGTTCAATGAGCAGTTCTTC. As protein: CSVDQRFNEQFF.

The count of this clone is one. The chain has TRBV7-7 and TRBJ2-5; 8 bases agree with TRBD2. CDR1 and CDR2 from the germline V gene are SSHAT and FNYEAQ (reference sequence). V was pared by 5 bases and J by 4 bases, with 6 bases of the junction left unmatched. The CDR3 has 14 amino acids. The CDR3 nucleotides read TGTGCCAGCAGCCCACCCGGGGGGGCAGAGACCCAGTACTTC. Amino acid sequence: CASSPPGGAETQYF.

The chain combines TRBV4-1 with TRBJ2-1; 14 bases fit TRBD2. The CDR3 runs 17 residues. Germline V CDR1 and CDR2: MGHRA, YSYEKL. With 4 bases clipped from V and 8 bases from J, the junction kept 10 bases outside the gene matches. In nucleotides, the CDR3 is TGCGCCAGCAGCCCCCGACTAGCGGGAGGGCCCCAATATGAGCAGTTCTTC. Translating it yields CASSPRLAGGPQYEQFF.

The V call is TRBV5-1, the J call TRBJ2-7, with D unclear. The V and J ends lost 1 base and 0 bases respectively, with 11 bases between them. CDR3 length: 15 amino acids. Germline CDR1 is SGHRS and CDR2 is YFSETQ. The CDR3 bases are TGCGCCAGCAGCTTGACGGGTAGGAGCTCCTACGAGCAGTACTTC. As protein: CASSLTGRSSYEQYF.

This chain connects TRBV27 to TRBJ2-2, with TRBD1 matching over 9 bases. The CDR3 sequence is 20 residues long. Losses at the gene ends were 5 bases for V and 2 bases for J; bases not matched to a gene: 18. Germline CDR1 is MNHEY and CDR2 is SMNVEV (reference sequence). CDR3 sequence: CASSNARPGQGRGNTGELFF. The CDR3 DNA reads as TGTGCCAGCAGTAACGCTCGACCGGGACAGGGTAGGGGTAACACCGGGGAGCTGTTTTTT.

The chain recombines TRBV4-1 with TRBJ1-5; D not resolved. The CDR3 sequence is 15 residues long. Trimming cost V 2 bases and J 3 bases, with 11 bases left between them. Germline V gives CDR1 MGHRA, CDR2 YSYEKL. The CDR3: CASSQNTANNQPQHF. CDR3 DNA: TGCGCCAGCAGCCAAAATACAGCAAACAATCAGCCCCAGCATTTT.

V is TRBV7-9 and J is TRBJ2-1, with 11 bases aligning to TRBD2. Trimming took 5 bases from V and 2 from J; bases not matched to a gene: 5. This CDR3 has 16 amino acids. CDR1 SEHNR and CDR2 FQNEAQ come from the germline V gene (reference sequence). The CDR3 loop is CASSPSTSGAYNEQFF. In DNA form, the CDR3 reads TGTGCCAGCAGCCCCTCGACTAGCGGGGCCTACAATGAGCAGTTCTTC.